Following are 2 T cell receptor beta chains from one sample sequenced in a study of shared T cell receptors in the human thymus. Data came from immunoSEQ multiplex PCR; TCRdb stores just in-frame clones and leaves some out. The sample lists under 700,000 clones, around three quarters occurring once. The same sample was also studied in work on human thymus T cells.

Sequenced: thymocytes. Every receptor here comes from a boy in the first two years of life with a congenital heart defect.

The chain recombines TRBV5-1 with TRBJ2-3; 9 nucleotides agree with TRBD2. J lost 3 bases, V lost 4 bases, and 3 bases had no gene match. This CDR3 comprises 14 residues. CDR1 and CDR2 from the germline V gene are SGHRS and YFSETQ. The CDR3 sequence is CASSATSGTDTQYF. The CDR3 DNA is TGCGCCAGCAGCGCGACTAGCGGAACAGATACGCAGTATTTT.

This chain's CDR3 is CASTPPRGRGTNTIYF. CDR3 in DNA: TGTGCCAGCACTCCTCCTCGAGGCAGGGGTACAAACACCATATATTTT. The chain has TRBV11-2 and TRBJ1-3; D is perhaps TRBD1 (6 bases). Trimming shortened V by 7 bases and J by 6 bases, and 22 bases separated the two germline ends. Germline CDR1 reads SGHAT; CDR2 reads FQNNGV. The CDR3 runs 16 residues.